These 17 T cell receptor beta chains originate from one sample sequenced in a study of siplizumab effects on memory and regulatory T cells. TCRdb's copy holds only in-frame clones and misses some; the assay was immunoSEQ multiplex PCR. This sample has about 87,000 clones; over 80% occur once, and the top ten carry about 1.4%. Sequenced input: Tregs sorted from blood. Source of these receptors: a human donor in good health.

The CDR3 reads CASSHDKARGVNREQFF. The CDR3 bases are TGTGCCAGCAGCCATGATAAAGCCCGGGGGGTCAACCGCGAGCAGTTCTTC. The chain joins TRBV11-2 to TRBJ2-1, with TRBD2 matching 7 bases. The germline V gene encodes CDR1 SGHAT and CDR2 FQNNGV. This CDR3 has 17 amino acids. J lost 10 bases, V lost 5 bases, and 20 bases had no gene match.

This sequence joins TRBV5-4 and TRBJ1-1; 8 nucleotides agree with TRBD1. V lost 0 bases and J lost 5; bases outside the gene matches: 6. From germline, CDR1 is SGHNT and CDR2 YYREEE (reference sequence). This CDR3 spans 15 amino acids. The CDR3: CASSLGQGAWTEAFF. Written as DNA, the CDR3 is TGTGCCAGCAGCTTGGGTCAGGGGGCTTGGACTGAAGCTTTCTTT.

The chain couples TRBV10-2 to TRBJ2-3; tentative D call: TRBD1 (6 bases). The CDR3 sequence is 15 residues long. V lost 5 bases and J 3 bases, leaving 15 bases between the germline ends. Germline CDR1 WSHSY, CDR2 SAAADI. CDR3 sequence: CASSLGTQQTDTQYF. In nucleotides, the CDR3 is TGCGCCAGCAGTCTGGGGACACAGCAAACAGATACGCAGTATTTT.

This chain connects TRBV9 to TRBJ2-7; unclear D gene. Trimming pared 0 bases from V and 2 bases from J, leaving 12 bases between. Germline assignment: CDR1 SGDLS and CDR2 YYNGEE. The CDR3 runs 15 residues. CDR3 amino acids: CASSVALAATYEQYF. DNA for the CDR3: TGTGCCAGCAGCGTAGCTTTGGCAGCGACCTACGAGCAGTACTTC.

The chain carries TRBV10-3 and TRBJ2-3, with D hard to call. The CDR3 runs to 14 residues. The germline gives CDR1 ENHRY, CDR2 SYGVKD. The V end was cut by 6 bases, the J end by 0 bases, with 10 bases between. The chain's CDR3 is CAISPGWSTDTQYF. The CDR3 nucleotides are TGTGCCATCAGCCCGGGTTGGAGCACAGATACGCAGTATTTT.

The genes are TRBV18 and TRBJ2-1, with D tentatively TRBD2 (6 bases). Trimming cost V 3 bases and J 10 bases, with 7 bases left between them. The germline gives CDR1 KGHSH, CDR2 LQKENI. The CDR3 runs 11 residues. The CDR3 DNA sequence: TGTGCCAGCTCACCGCGGGAAGAGCAGTTCTTC. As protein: CASSPREEQFF.

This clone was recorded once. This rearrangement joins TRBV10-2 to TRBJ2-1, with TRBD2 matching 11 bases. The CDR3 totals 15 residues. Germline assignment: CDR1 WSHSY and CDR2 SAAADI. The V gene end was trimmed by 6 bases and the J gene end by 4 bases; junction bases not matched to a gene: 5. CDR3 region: CASRNSGGEYNEQFF. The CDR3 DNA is TGCGCCAGCAGAAATAGCGGGGGGGAATACAATGAGCAGTTCTTC.

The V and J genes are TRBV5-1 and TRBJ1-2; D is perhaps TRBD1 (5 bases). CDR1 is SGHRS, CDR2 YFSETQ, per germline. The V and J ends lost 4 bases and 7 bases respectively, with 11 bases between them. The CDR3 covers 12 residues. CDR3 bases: TGCGCCAGCAGCCCGCGGGACCGTGGCTACACCTTC. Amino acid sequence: CASSPRDRGYTF. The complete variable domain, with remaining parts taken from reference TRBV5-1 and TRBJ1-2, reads KAGVTQTPRYLIKTRGQQVTLSCSPISGHRSVSWYQQTPGQGLQFLFEYFSETQRNKGNFPGRFSGRQFSNSRSEMNVSTLELGDSALYLCASSPRDRGYTFGSGTRLTVV.

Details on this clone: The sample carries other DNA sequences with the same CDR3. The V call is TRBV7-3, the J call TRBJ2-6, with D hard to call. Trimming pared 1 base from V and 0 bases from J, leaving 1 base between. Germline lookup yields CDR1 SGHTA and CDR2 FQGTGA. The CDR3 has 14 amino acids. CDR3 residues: CASSLSSGANVLTF. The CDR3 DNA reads TGTGCCAGCAGCTTAAGCTCTGGGGCCAACGTCCTGACTTTC.

CDR3 sequence reads: CASSSENPNSPLHF. The CDR3 DNA reads TGTGCCAGCAGTTCGGAGAACCCGAATTCACCCCTCCACTTT. The J gene is TRBJ1-6, the V gene TRBV6-5; D is unclear. Germline V gene sequence: CDR1 MNHEY, CDR2 SVGAGI. The CDR3 covers 14 residues. The V end was cut by 4 bases, the J end by 7 bases, with 11 bases between.

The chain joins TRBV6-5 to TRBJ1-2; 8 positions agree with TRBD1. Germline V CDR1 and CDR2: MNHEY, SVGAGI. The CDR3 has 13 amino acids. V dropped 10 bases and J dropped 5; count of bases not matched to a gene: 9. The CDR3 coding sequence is TGTGCCACCAAAGACAGGGGACGATATGGCTACACCTTC. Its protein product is CATKDRGRYGYTF.

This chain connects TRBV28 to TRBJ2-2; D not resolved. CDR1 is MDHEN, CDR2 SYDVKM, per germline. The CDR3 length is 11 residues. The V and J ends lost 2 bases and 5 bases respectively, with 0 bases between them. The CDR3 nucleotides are TGTGCCAGCAGTTTAACCGGGGAGCTGTTTTTT. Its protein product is CASSLTGELFF.

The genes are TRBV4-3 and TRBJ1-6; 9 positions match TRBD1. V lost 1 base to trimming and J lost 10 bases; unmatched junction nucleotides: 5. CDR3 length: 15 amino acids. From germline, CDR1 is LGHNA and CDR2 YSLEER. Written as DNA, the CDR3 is TGCGCCAGCAGCCAAGGGGACAGGGCAAGATCACCCCTCCACTTT. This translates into CASSQGDRARSPLHF.

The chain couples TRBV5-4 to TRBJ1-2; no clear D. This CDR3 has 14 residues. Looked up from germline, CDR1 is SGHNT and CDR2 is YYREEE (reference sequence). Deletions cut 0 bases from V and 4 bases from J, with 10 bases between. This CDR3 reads CASSLGPSSYGYTF. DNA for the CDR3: TGTGCCAGCAGCTTGGGTCCTAGTTCCTATGGCTACACCTTC.

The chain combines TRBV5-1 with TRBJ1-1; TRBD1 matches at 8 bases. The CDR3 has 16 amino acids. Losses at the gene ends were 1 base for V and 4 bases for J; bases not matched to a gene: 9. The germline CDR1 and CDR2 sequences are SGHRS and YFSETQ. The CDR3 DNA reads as TGCGCCAGCAGCTTGCGAGTTGGACAGGGATTCACTGAAGCTTTCTTT. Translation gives CASSLRVGQGFTEAFF.

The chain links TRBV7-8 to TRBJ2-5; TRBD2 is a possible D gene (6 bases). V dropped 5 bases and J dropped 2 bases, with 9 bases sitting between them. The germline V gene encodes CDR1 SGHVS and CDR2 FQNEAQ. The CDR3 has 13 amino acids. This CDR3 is CASSRERQETQYF. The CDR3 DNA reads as TGTGCCAGCAGCCGGGAGCGGCAAGAGACCCAGTACTTC.

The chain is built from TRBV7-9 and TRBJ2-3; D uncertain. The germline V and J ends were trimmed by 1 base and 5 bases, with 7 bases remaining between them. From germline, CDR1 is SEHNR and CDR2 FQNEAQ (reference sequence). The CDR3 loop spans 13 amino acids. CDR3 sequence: CASSLGLGDTQYF. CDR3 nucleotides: TGTGCCAGCAGCTTAGGTCTGGGAGATACGCAGTATTTT.